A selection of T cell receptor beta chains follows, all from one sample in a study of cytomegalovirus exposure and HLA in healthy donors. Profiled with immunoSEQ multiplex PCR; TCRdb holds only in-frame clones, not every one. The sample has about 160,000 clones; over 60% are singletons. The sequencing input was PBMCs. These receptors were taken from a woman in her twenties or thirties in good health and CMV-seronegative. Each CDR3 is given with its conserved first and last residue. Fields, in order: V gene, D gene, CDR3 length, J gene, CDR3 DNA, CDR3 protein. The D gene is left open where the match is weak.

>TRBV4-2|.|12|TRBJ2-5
TGTGCCAGCAGCCAATACGGGGAGACCCAGTACTTC
CASSQYGETQYF
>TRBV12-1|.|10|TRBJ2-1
TGTGCCAGCGCGCGGGGTGAGCAGTTCTTC
CASARGEQFF
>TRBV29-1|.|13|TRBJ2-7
TGCAGCGTTGAAGACCAGCGTACCTACGAGCAGTACTTC
CSVEDQRTYEQYF
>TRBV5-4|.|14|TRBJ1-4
TGTGCCAGCAGGGCAGAGGGGACAAATGAAAAACTGTTTTTT
CASRAEGTNEKLFF
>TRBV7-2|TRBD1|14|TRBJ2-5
TGTGCCAGCAGCCCCTCGGCAGGGGGTGAGACCCAGTACTTC
CASSPSAGGETQYF
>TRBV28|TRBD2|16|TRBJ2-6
TGTGGGGCGGCTAGCGGGGGAACCTGGGGGGCCAACGTCCTGACTTTC
CGAASGGTWGANVLTF
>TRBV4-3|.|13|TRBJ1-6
TGCGCCAGCAGCCAAGACCAGAGGTCACCCCTCCACTTT
CASSQDQRSPLHF
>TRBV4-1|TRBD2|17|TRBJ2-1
TGCGCCAGCAGCCAAGATACCCTAGCGGGGGGATACAATGAGCAGTTCTTC
CASSQDTLAGGYNEQFF
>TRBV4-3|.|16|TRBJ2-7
TGCGCCAGCAGCCAAGATCCAGGGATTCACTCCTACGAGCAGTACTTC
CASSQDPGIHSYEQYF
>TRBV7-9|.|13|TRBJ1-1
TGTGCCAGCAGCTATGGAGGCAACACTGAAGCTTTCTTT
CASSYGGNTEAFF
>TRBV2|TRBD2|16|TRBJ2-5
TGTGCCAGCAGTGGGGACGCGGGGGGTTACCAAGAGACCCAGTACTTC
CASSGDAGGYQETQYF
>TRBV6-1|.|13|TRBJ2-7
TGTGCCAGCAGTGAAAGGGGGAACTACGAGCAGTACTTC
CASSERGNYEQYF
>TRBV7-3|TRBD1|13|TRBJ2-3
TGTGCCAGCAGCACATCCGGGACAGTCGGGCAGTATTTT
CASSTSGTVGQYF